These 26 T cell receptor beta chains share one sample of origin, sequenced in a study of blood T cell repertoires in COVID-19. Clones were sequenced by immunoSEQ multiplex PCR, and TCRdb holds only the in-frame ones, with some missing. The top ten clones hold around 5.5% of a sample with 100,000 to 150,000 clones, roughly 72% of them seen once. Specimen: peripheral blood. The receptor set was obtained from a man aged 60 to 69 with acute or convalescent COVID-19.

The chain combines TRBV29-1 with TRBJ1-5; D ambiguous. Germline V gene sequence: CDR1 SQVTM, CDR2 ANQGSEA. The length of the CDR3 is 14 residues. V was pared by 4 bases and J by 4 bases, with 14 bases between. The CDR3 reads CSVGGGYSNQPQHF. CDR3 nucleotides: TGCAGCGTTGGAGGCGGGTACTCAAATCAGCCCCAGCATTTT. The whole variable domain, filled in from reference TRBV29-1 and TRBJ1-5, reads SAVISQKPSRDICQRGTSLTIQCQVDSQVTMMFWYRQQPGQSLTLIATANQGSEATYESGFVIDKFPISRPNLTFSTLTVSNMSPEDSSIYLCSVGGGYSNQPQHFGDGTRLSIL.

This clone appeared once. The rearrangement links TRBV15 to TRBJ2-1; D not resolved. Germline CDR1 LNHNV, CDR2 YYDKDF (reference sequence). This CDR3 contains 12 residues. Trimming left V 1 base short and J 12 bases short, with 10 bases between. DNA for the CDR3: TGTGCCACCAGCAGAGTCCGTAGTCCGCAGTTCTTC. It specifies CATSRVRSPQFF.

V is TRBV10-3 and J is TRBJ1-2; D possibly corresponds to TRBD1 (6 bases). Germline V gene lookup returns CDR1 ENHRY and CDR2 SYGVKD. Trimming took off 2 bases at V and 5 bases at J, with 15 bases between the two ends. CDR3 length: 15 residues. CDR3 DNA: TGTGCCATCAGTGAGAGGGGGAATCAGGGGTATGGCTACACCTTC. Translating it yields CAISERGNQGYGYTF.

The CDR3 is CASSQVKLAGIRDTQYF. CDR3 bases: TGTGCCAGCAGCCAAGTAAAACTAGCGGGAATAAGAGATACGCAGTATTTT. The V and J genes are TRBV14 and TRBJ2-3, with 10 bases aligning to TRBD2. J was trimmed by 5 bases and V by 1 base; bases with no gene match: 9. The CDR3 extends over 17 amino acids. Looked up from germline, CDR1 is SGHDN and CDR2 is FVKESK.

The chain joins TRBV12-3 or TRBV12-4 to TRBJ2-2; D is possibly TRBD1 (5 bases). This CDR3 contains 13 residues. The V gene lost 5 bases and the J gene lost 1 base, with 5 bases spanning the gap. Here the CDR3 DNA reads TGTGCCAGCAGTGGACAGAACACCGGGGAGCTGTTTTTT. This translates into CASSGQNTGELFF.

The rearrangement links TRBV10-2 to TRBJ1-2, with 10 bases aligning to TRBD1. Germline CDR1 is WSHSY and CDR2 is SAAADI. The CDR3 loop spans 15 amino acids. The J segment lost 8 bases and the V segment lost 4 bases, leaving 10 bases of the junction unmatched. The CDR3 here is CASSVGQGTPRGYTF. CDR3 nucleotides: TGCGCCAGCAGTGTGGGACAGGGGACACCGCGAGGCTACACCTTC.

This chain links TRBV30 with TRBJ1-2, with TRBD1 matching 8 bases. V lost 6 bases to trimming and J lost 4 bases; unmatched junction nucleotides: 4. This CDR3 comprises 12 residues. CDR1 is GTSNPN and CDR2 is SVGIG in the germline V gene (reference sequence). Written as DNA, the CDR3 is TGTGCCTGCGGACAGGGCACCTATGGCTACACCTTC. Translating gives CACGQGTYGYTF.

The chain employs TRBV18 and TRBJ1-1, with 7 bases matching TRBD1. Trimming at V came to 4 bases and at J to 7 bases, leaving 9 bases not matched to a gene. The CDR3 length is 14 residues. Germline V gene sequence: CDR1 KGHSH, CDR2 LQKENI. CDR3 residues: CASSLTQGEYEAFF. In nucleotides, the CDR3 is TGTGCCAGCTCACTAACCCAGGGGGAGTATGAAGCTTTCTTT.

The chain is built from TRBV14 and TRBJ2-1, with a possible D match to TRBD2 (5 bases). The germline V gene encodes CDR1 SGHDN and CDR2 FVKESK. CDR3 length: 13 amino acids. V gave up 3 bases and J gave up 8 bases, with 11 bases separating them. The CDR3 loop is CASSHRWRDEQFF. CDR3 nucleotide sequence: TGTGCCAGCAGCCACAGATGGCGGGATGAGCAGTTCTTC.

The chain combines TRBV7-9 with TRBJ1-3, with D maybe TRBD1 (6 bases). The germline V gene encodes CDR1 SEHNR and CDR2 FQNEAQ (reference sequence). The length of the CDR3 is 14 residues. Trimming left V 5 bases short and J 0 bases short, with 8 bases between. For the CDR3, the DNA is TGTGCCAGCAGCCGGACAGTCTCTGGAAACACCATATATTTT. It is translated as CASSRTVSGNTIYF. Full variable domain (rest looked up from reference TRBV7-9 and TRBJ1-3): DTGVSQNPRHKITKRGQNVTFRCDPISEHNRLYWYRQTLGQGPEFLTYFQNEAQLEKSRLLSDRFSAERPKGSFSTLEIQRTEQGDSAMYLCASSRTVSGNTIYFGEGSWLTVV.

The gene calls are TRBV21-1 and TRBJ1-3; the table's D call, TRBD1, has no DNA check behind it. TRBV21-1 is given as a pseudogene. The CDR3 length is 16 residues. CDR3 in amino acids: CASSLAGQGNGNTIYF. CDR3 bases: TGTGCCAGCAGCCTAGCGGGACAGGGGAATGGAAACACCATATATTTT.

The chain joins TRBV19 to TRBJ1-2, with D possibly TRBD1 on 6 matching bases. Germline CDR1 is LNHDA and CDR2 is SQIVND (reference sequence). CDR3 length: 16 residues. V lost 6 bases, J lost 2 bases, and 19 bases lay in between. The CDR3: CASSPMGAVRNYGYTF. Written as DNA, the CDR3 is TGTGCCAGTAGCCCCATGGGGGCCGTACGAAACTATGGCTACACCTTC.

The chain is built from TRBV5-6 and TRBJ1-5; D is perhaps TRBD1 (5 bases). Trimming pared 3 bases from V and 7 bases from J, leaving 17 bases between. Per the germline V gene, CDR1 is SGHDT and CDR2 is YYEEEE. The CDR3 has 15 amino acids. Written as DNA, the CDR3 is TGTGCCAGCAGCTACGGTAGGACATTCCCCCAGCCCCAGCATTTT. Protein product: CASSYGRTFPQPQHF.

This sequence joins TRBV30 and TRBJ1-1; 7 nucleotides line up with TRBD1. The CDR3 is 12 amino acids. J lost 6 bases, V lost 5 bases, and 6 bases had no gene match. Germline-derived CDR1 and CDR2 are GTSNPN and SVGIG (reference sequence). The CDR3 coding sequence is TGTGCCTGGGACAGGGAGGCGCCTGAAGCTTTCTTT. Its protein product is CAWDREAPEAFF. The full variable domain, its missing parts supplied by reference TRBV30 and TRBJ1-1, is SQTIHQWPATLVQPVGSPLSLECTVEGTSNPNLYWYRQAAGRGLQLLFYSVGIGQISSEVPQNLSASRPQDRQFILSSKKLLLSDSGFYLCAWDREAPEAFFGQGTRLTVV.

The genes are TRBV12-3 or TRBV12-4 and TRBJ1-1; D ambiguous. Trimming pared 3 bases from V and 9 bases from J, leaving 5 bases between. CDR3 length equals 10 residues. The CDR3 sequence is CASSFNKAFF. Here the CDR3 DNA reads TGTGCCAGCAGTTTTAATAAAGCTTTCTTT.

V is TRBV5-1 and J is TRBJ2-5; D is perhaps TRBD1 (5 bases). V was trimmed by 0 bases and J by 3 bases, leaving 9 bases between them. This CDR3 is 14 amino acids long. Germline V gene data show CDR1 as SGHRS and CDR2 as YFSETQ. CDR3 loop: CASSLAPGKETQYF. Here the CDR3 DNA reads TGCGCCAGCAGCTTGGCCCCAGGGAAAGAGACCCAGTACTTC.

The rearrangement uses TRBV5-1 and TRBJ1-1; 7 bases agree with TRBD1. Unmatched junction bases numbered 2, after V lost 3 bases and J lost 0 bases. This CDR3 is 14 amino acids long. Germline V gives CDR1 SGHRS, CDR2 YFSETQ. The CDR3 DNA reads TGCGCCAGCAGCTCGACAGGGATGAACACTGAAGCTTTCTTT. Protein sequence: CASSSTGMNTEAFF.

The chain's CDR3 is CASQRGSDEKLFF. DNA of the CDR3: TGTGCCAGCCAAAGAGGTTCCGACGAAAAACTGTTTTTT. The chain couples TRBV6-6 to TRBJ1-4; D uncertain. Germline V gene lookup returns CDR1 MNHNY and CDR2 SVGAGI (reference sequence). The CDR3 has 13 residues. V was cut by 8 bases and J by 8 bases, with 15 bases left in between.

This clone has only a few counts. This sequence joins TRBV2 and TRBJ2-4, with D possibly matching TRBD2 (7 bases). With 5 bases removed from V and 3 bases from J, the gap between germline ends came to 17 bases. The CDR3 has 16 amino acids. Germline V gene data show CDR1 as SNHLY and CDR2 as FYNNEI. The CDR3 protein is CASSTLGGGDKNIQYF. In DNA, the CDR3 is TGTGCCAGCAGTACTCTGGGGGGGGGCGACAAAAACATTCAGTACTTC.

The CDR3 sequence is CASSPRGSGANVLTF. The CDR3 coding sequence is TGTGCCAGCAGCCCCAGGGGATCTGGGGCCAACGTCCTGACTTTC. The chain uses TRBV3-1 (or the pseudogene TRBV3-2) and TRBJ2-6, with D tentatively TRBD1 (6 bases). CDR3 length: 15 residues. V was trimmed by 4 bases and J by 1 base, leaving 8 bases between them. Germline-derived CDR1 and CDR2 are LGHDT and YNNKEL (reference sequence).

CDR3 sequence reads: CASSQGQVSTGELFF. CDR3 sequence (DNA): TGTGCCAGCAGCCAGGGACAGGTATCCACCGGGGAGCTGTTTTTT. The V gene is TRBV7-3, the J gene TRBJ2-2, with 8 bases lining up with TRBD1. CDR1 is SGHTA, CDR2 FQGTGA, per germline. The junction had 6 bases not matched to a gene; V was cut back by 5 bases and J by 4 bases. The CDR3 sequence is 15 residues long.

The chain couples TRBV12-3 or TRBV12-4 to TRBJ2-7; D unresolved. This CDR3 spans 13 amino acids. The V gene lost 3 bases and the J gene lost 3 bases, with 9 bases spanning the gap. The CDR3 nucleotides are TGTGCCAGCAGTTTTACCGAGATCTACGAGCAGTACTTC. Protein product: CASSFTEIYEQYF.

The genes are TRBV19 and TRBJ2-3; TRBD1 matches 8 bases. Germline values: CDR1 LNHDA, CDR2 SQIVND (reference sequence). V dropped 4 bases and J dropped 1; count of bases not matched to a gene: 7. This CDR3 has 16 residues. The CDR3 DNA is TGTGCCAGTAGTAGAAGACAGGGGATTGGCACAGATACGCAGTATTTT. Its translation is CASSRRQGIGTDTQYF.

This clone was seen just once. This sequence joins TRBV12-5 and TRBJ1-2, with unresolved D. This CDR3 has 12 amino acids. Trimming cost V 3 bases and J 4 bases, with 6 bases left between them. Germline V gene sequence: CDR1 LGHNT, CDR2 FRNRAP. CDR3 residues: CASGFGLYGYTF. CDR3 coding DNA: TGTGCTAGTGGTTTCGGTCTCTATGGCTACACCTTC.

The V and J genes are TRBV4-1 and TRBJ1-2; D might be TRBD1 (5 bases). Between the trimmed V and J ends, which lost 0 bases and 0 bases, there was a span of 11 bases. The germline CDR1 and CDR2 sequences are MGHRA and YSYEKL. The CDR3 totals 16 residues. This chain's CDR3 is CASSQDWGGSNYGYTF. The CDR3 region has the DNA TGCGCCAGCAGCCAAGATTGGGGGGGGTCTAACTATGGCTACACCTTC.

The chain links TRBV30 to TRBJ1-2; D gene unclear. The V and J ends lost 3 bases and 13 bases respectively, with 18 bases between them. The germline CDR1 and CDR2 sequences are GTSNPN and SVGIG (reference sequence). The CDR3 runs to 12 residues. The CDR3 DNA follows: TGTGCCTGGAGAGGGTGGGAGCCGGTATTCACCTTC. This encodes CAWRGWEPVFTF.